This passage covers 30 T cell receptor beta chains from one sample sequenced in a study of identical twins. Each CDR3 protein is one row after TCRdb ran MiXCR on the 5' RACE reads. The sample shows roughly 1,500,000 distinct CDR3 sequences, about 30% of them seen only once. Sequenced material: cord blood. The receptors stem from a newborn girl in good health.

J is TRBJ2-4 and V is TRBV4-2; 8 bases agree with TRBD2. Germline assignment: CDR1 LGHNA and CDR2 YNFKEQ. V dropped 0 bases and J dropped 5; count of bases not matched to a gene: 6. The CDR3 loop spans 16 amino acids. The CDR3 DNA is TGTGCCAGCAGCCAAGAGGTCGGGAGGGCGCAAAACATTCAGTACTTC. As protein: CASSQEVGRAQNIQYF.

The gene calls are TRBV7-2 and TRBJ2-3; tentatively, D is TRBD2 (5 bases). Trimming pared 2 bases from V and 1 base from J, leaving 16 bases between. The germline V gene encodes CDR1 SGHTA and CDR2 FQGNSA. The CDR3 runs to 17 residues. The CDR3 sequence: CASSLWGLRAGTDTQYF. The CDR3 region has the DNA TGTGCCAGCAGCTTATGGGGTTTGCGGGCCGGCACAGATACGCAGTATTTT.

This clonotype occurred a few times. The J gene is TRBJ2-7, the V gene TRBV18, with D maybe TRBD1 (7 bases). Germline-derived CDR1 and CDR2 are KGHSH and LQKENI. The CDR3 has 16 residues. V was shortened by 2 bases and J by 0 bases, with 14 bases between the two germline ends. CDR3 protein: CASSPSGGHSSYEQYF. CDR3 coding DNA: TGTGCCAGCTCACCATCAGGGGGGCACAGCTCCTACGAGCAGTACTTC.

This clonotype was observed a single time. Mismatch with germline at one junction end may stem from a read error. The chain joins TRBV2 to TRBJ2-6; D is possibly TRBD1 (5 bases). Germline CDR1 is SNHLY and CDR2 is FYNNEI. The CDR3 length is 15 residues. CDR3 loop: CASSEDVSGASVLTF. The CDR3 nucleotides read TGTGCCAGCAGTGAGGACGTCTCTGGGGCCAGCGTCCTGACTTTC.

Ten or more counts support this clonotype. V gene TRBV5-1 combines with J gene TRBJ2-1; the D gene is possibly TRBD1 (6 bases). The CDR3 runs 13 residues. The germline V gene encodes CDR1 SGHRS and CDR2 YFSETQ. The V end lost 5 bases, the J end lost 3 bases, and 9 bases lay between the germline ends. In DNA form, the CDR3 reads TGCGCCAGCAGTCCAGGGGACTACAATGAGCAGTTCTTC. Residues: CASSPGDYNEQFF.

The chain is built from TRBV6-1 and TRBJ1-2; a possible D gene is TRBD1 (5 bases). This CDR3 comprises 15 residues. The germline CDR1 and CDR2 sequences are MNHNS and SASEGT. Trimming left V 3 bases short and J 2 bases short, with 13 bases between. CDR3 sequence (DNA): TGTGCCAGCAGTGAGCAGGAGGGGTTCAACTATGGCTACACCTTC. Translated, it gives CASSEQEGFNYGYTF.

The rearrangement joins TRBV25-1 to TRBJ2-5, with 16 positions matching TRBD2. The V segment lost 4 bases and the J segment 4 bases; nucleotides outside the gene matches: 9. This CDR3 region has 18 residues. CDR1 is MGHDK, CDR2 SYGVNS, per germline. The CDR3 sequence is CASSGSGTSGRAGETQYF. The CDR3 DNA follows: TGTGCCAGCAGTGGTAGCGGGACTAGCGGGAGGGCGGGAGAGACCCAGTACTTC.

This chain uses TRBV10-2 with TRBJ1-1; the D gene is possibly TRBD1 (5 bases). V lost 6 bases and J 6 bases, leaving 17 bases between the germline ends. The CDR3 totals 14 residues. Germline-derived CDR1 and CDR2 are WSHSY and SAAADI. CDR3 coding DNA: TGCGCCAGCAGGTTGCAGGGAAGAAGCTCTGAAGCTTTCTTT. This gives the protein CASRLQGRSSEAFF.

The chain uses TRBV6-5 and TRBJ2-7; D is undetermined. CDR1 MNHEY and CDR2 SVGAGI come from the germline V gene. This CDR3 is built from 14 residues. V lost 6 bases, J lost 2 bases, and 14 bases lay in between. CDR3 sequence reads: CASSKRWSPYEQYF. The CDR3, as DNA: TGTGCCAGCAGCAAGAGGTGGAGCCCCTACGAGCAGTACTTC.

The rearrangement links TRBV30 to TRBJ1-5; no clear D gene. Germline CDR1 reads GTSNPN; CDR2 reads SVGIG (reference sequence). Trimming removed 4 bases at V and 3 bases at J, with 7 bases between. CDR3 length: 12 residues. The CDR3 protein is CAWNSDNQPQHF. The CDR3 DNA sequence: TGTGCCTGGAACTCAGACAATCAGCCCCAGCATTTT. Based on the CDR3 plus reference TRBV30 and TRBJ1-5, the full variable domain is SQTIHQWPATLVQPVGSPLSLECTVEGTSNPNLYWYRQAAGRGLQLLFYSVGIGQISSEVPQNLSASRPQDRQFILSSKKLLLSDSGFYLCAWNSDNQPQHFGDGTRLSIL.

V usage is TRBV15 and J usage is TRBJ2-3, with 9 bases identical to TRBD1. V dropped 3 bases and J dropped 1; count of bases not matched to a gene: 2. CDR1 is LNHNV, CDR2 YYDKDF, per germline (reference sequence). This CDR3 is built from 15 residues. CDR3 bases: TGTGCCACCAGCAGTAGGGACAGGGGCACAGATACGCAGTATTTT. It specifies CATSSRDRGTDTQYF.

The chain joins TRBV6-1 to TRBJ2-5, with D maybe TRBD1 (5 bases). CDR3 size: 14 residues. CDR1 and CDR2 from the germline V gene are MNHNS and SASEGT. Trimming pared 2 bases from V and 2 bases from J, leaving 9 bases between. The CDR3 region is CASSEWRTQETQYF. The CDR3 DNA sequence: TGTGCCAGCAGTGAATGGCGGACACAAGAGACCCAGTACTTC.

Notes on this clonotype: At one of its ends the junction is not consistent with the germline gene, which may arise from a read error. This chain connects TRBV5-1 to TRBJ2-1; 7 bases are shared with TRBD2. Germline CDR1 SGHRS, CDR2 YFSETQ. This CDR3 is 12 amino acids long. The DNA for the CDR3 is TGCGCCAGCAGCCTGACTAGCAATGAGCACTTCTTC. Residues: CASSLTSNEHFF.

The chain carries TRBV2 and TRBJ1-4; 8 positions agree with TRBD1. CDR3 size: 14 residues. Germline V gives CDR1 SNHLY, CDR2 FYNNEI. Unmatched junction bases numbered 8, after V lost 6 bases and J lost 8 bases. DNA for the CDR3: TGTGCCAGCAGCGTGACAGGGGCCAAAGAAAAACTGTTTTTT. This gives the protein CASSVTGAKEKLFF. The full variable domain, completed using reference TRBV2 and TRBJ1-4, is EPEVTQTPSHQVTQMGQEVILRCVPISNHLYFYWYRQILGQKVEFLVSFYNNEISEKSEIFDDQFSVERPDGSNFTLKIRSTKLEDSAMYFCASSVTGAKEKLFFGSGTQLSVL.

This clonotype was picked up a small number of times. J is TRBJ2-1 and V is TRBV7-2; either TRBD1 or TRBD2 may supply D (5 bases each). Deletions cut 5 bases from V and 0 bases from J, with 14 bases between. The CDR3 is 16 residues long. Germline loops: CDR1 SGHTA, CDR2 FQGNSA. The CDR3 DNA reads TGTGCCAGCAGCCCCCAGGGAGCACGCTCCTACAATGAGCAGTTCTTC. Protein: CASSPQGARSYNEQFF.

This clonotype was seen more than once but under ten times. This sequence joins TRBV12-3 or TRBV12-4 and TRBJ2-7, with D perhaps given as TRBD1 or TRBD2 (5 bases each). The CDR3 totals 14 residues. Deletions cut 3 bases from V and 6 bases from J, with 15 bases between. The CDR3 nucleotides read TGTGCCAGCAGTTTGGGGCTAGCCGGGCCCGAGCAGTACTTC. It translates to CASSLGLAGPEQYF.

The chain recombines TRBV5-6 with TRBJ2-7, with TRBD1 as a possible D gene (6 bases). V lost 4 bases and J lost 6, with 20 bases in between. CDR1 and CDR2 (germline): SGHDT, YYEEEE. The CDR3 sequence is 15 residues long. DNA for the CDR3: TGTGCCAGCAGCGGCCGGGAAACAGGGATCACCGAGCAGTACTTC. It is translated as CASSGRETGITEQYF.

The chain employs TRBV18 and TRBJ1-6; D remains ambiguous. The length of the CDR3 is 13 residues. The ends were cut back, 0 bases at V and 3 bases at J, with 0 bases in the middle. Germline V CDR1 and CDR2: KGHSH, LQKENI. CDR3 sequence (DNA): TGTGCCAGCTCACCACCCTATAATTCACCCCTCCACTTT. Protein: CASSPPYNSPLHF.

The chain carries TRBV6-6 and TRBJ2-4; 13 positions match TRBD2. Unmatched junction bases numbered 4, after V lost 4 bases and J lost 7 bases. Per germline, CDR1 MNHNY and CDR2 SVGAGI (reference sequence). The CDR3 contains 15 residues. The CDR3 region has the DNA TGTGCCAGCAGTTCACTAGCGGGAGGGCCTAACATTCAGTACTTC. Protein product: CASSSLAGGPNIQYF.

V usage is TRBV6-6 and J usage is TRBJ2-3; D gene ambiguous. The germline V gene has CDR1 MNHNY and CDR2 SVGAGI (reference sequence). Trimming pared 2 bases from V and 7 bases from J, leaving 13 bases between. The CDR3 length is 14 residues. Here the CDR3 DNA reads TGTGCCAGCAGTTACCCTATACTTGCAAATACGCAGTATTTT. It specifies CASSYPILANTQYF.

This clonotype was seen a few times. The gene calls are TRBV20-1 and TRBJ2-4; TRBD2 matches at 9 bases. The DNA end favors TRBJ2-7, so the J call may be wrong. Germline V gene sequence: CDR1 DFQATT, CDR2 SNEGSKA (reference sequence). The CDR3 has 15 residues. The CDR3 is CSARAGLAIGYEQYF. CDR3 in DNA: TGCAGTGCTAGAGCCGGACTAGCGATAGGGTACGAGCAGTACTTC.

This clonotype showed up just a few times. The chain links TRBV25-1 to TRBJ2-7; D is uncertain. Per germline, CDR1 MGHDK and CDR2 SYGVNS. CDR3 length: 14 amino acids. V was trimmed by 4 bases and J by 0 bases, leaving 10 bases between them. The CDR3 DNA sequence: TGTGCCAGCAGTGCTAATATTCGCTCCTACGAGCAGTACTTC. Encoded protein: CASSANIRSYEQYF.

CDR3 coding DNA: TGTGCCAGCAGTTTTGGGAGCGGACCCTCCTACGAGCAGTACTTC. This encodes CASSFGSGPSYEQYF. The chain joins TRBV28 to TRBJ2-7, with D possibly matching TRBD2 (5 bases). The ends were cut back, 3 bases at V and 0 bases at J, with 12 bases in the middle. This CDR3 is built from 15 residues. Germline CDR1 MDHEN, CDR2 SYDVKM.

This sequence joins TRBV6-5 and TRBJ2-2; 8 bases line up with TRBD2. Germline-derived CDR1 and CDR2 are MNHEY and SVGAGI. Trimming removed 0 bases from V and 0 bases from J; junction bases left unmatched: 9. The CDR3 is made up of 19 amino acids. The CDR3 reads CASSYSIPTSGTNTGELFF. The CDR3 DNA is TGTGCCAGCAGTTACTCGATCCCTACTAGCGGTACGAACACCGGGGAGCTGTTTTTT.

The V gene is TRBV27, the J gene TRBJ2-4; TRBD2 aligns across 8 bases. The V segment lost 2 bases and the J segment 0 bases; nucleotides outside the gene matches: 3. Per germline, CDR1 MNHEY and CDR2 SMNVEV (reference sequence). The CDR3 covers 16 residues. The CDR3 here is CASSLSLAGAKNIQYF. The CDR3 region has the DNA TGTGCCAGCAGTTTAAGCCTAGCGGGAGCCAAAAACATTCAGTACTTC.

In this sample, this clonotype turned up a few times. This chain links TRBV28 with TRBJ1-1; no firm D call. V was cut by 6 bases and J by 5 bases, with 16 bases left in between. CDR3 length: 14 amino acids. Germline V gene sequence: CDR1 MDHEN, CDR2 SYDVKM. In DNA, the CDR3 is TGTGCCAGCAGCTTACTACAGCTTTCGACTGAAGCTTTCTTT. Translating it yields CASSLLQLSTEAFF.

As DNA, the CDR3 is TGCGCCAGCAGCCAAGATGACTTCCTCACAGATACGCAGTATTTT. Its translation: CASSQDDFLTDTQYF. This chain uses TRBV4-1 with TRBJ2-3; no reliable D call. V gave up 0 bases and J gave up 2 bases, with 9 bases separating them. Germline V gene sequence: CDR1 MGHRA, CDR2 YSYEKL. There are 15 residues in the CDR3.

V usage is TRBV12-3 or TRBV12-4 and J usage is TRBJ1-1; D call uncertain. The CDR3 is made up of 14 amino acids. V dropped 3 bases and J dropped 5 bases, with 13 bases sitting between them. The CDR3 loop is CASSFPFGRTEAFF. Here the CDR3 DNA reads TGTGCCAGCAGTTTCCCTTTTGGGCGAACTGAAGCTTTCTTT.

V usage is TRBV20-1 and J usage is TRBJ2-1, with 12 bases lining up with TRBD2. In germline, CDR1 is DFQATT, CDR2 SNEGSKA (reference sequence). The CDR3 extends over 13 amino acids. CDR3 residues: CRIPSGRDNEQFF. DNA of the CDR3: TGCAGAATACCTAGCGGGAGGGACAATGAGCAGTTCTTC.

This clonotype was observed a handful of times. The chain employs TRBV6-2 or TRBV6-3 and TRBJ1-6; TRBD1 is a possible D gene (6 bases). The germline V and J ends were trimmed by 5 bases and 12 bases, with 8 bases remaining between them. There are 11 residues in the CDR3. CDR1 is MNHEY, CDR2 SVGEGT, per germline. CDR3 sequence (DNA): TGTGCCAGCAGTGGGGGGCGACCCCTCCACTTT. This codes for CASSGGRPLHF.